This T cell receptor (beta chain) comes out of a study of blood T cell repertoires in COVID-19. On the study more broadly: Researchers got acute and convalescent COVID-19 samples from the United States, Italy and Spain. T cells, B-cell-depleted T cells, or PBMCs supplied cDNA or gDNA.

As handled by the study authors: The assay estimated nucleated cells by amplifying reference gene primers. Sequencing used immunoSEQ multiplex PCR; TCRdb keeps in-frame clones, though not all of them. Clone size and V and J calls were adopted from that table, with D and trimming inferred from the DNA. Counted here are about 370,000 clones, roughly 90% occurring once; the ten biggest clones make up 3%. This clone appeared a single time. Trimming removed 1 base from V and 8 bases from J, with 11 bases in between. Per the germline V gene, CDR1 is SEHNR and CDR2 is FQNEAQ (reference sequence). There are 13 residues in the CDR3.

Sequencing was performed on peripheral blood. The receptor comes from a woman aged 25 to 39 with COVID-19, enrolled during active disease. V is TRBV7-9 and J is TRBJ1-2; possible D gene TRBD1, 6 bases. CDR3 bases: TGTGCCAGCAGCTTAGGACAGGTACTCGGCTACACCTTC. This encodes CASSLGQVLGYTF. Full variable domain (outside the CDR3, taken from reference TRBV7-9 and TRBJ1-2): DTGVSQNPRHKITKRGQNVTFRCDPISEHNRLYWYRQTLGQGPEFLTYFQNEAQLEKSRLLSDRFSAERPKGSFSTLEIQRTEQGDSAMYLCASSLGQVLGYTFGSGTRLTVV.